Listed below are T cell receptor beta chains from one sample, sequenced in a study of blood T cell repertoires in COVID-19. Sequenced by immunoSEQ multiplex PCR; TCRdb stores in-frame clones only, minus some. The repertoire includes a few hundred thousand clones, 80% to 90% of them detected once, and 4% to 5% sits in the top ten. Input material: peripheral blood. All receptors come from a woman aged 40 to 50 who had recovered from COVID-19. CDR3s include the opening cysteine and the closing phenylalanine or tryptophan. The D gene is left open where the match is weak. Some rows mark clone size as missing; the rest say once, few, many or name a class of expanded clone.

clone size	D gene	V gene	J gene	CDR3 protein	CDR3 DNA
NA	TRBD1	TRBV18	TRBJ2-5	CASSPGQGETQYF	TGTGCCAGCTCACCCGGACAGGGGGAGACCCAGTACTTC
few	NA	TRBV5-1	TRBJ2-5	CASSLGVSSQETQYF	TGCGCCAGCAGCTTGGGTGTTAGCAGCCAAGAGACCCAGTACTTC
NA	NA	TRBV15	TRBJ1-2	CATSREHRVIGYGYTF	TGTGCCACCAGCAGAGAGCACAGGGTGATAGGCTATGGCTACACCTTC
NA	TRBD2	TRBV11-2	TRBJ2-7	CASSTRSGGAGEQYF	TGTGCCAGCAGCACCCGAAGCGGGGGGGCCGGTGAGCAGTACTTC
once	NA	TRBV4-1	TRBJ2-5	CASSQQRYQETQYF	TGCGCCAGCAGCCAACAGCGGTACCAAGAGACCCAGTACTTC
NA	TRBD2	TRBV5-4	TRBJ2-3	CASSFFRGGSTDTQYF	TGTGCCAGCAGCTTCTTCCGCGGGGGAAGCACAGATACGCAGTATTTT
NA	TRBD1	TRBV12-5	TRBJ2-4	CASGPGQGAGIQYF	TGTGCTAGTGGTCCGGGACAGGGGGCTGGCATTCAGTACTTC
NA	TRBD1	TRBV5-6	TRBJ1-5	CASSLGQGVGNQPQHF	TGTGCCAGCAGCTTGGGACAGGGAGTTGGCAATCAGCCCCAGCATTTT
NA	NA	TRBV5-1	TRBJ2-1	CASSSLYNEQFF	TGCGCCAGCAGCTCCCTATACAATGAGCAGTTCTTC
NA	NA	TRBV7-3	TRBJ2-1	CASSSQIDRNEQFF	TGTGCCAGCAGCTCACAGATCGACAGGAATGAGCAGTTCTTC
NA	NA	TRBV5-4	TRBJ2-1	CASSITAQGPFF	TGTGCCAGCAGCATTACAGCGCAGGGGCCGTTCTTC
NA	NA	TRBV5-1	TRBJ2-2	CASSRGQSSGELFF	TGCGCCAGCAGCCGCGGACAGTCTTCCGGGGAGCTGTTTTTT
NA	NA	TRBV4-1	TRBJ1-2	CASSPVRRGVYGYTF	TGCGCCAGCAGCCCCGTACGAAGGGGTGTCTATGGCTACACCTTC
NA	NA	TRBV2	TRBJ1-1	CASRTSSSEAFF	TGTGCCAGCAGGACATCCTCCTCTGAAGCTTTCTTT
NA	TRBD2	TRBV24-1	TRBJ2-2	CATSDSVAGTNTGELFF	TGTGCCACCAGTGATTCTGTAGCGGGCACGAACACCGGGGAGCTGTTTTTT
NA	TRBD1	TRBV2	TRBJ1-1	CASSEATGMNTEAFF	TGTGCCAGCAGTGAAGCGACAGGGATGAACACTGAAGCTTTCTTT
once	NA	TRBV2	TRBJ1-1	CASSRTELNTEAFF	TGTGCCAGCAGTCGGACAGAATTGAACACTGAAGCTTTCTTT
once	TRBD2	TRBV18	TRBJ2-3	CASSPPGTSGLTDTQYF	TGTGCCAGCTCACCGCCCGGGACTAGCGGGCTCACAGATACGCAGTATTTT
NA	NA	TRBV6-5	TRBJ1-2	CASTYGGKGGYTF	TGTGCCAGCACTTACGGGGGGAAAGGTGGCTACACCTTC
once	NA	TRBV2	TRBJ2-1	CASSDGSRDSYNEQFF	TGTGCCAGCAGTGACGGGTCGCGGGATTCCTACAATGAGCAGTTCTTC
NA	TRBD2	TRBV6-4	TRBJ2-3	CASSDEAGGADTQYF	TGTGCCAGCAGTGACGAGGCGGGAGGAGCAGATACGCAGTATTTT
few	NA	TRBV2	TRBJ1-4	CASSGGPLNEKLFF	TGTGCCAGCAGTGGAGGGCCTCTTAATGAAAAACTGTTTTTT
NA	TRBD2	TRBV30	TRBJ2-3	CAWSVLSAGGPSDTQYF	TGTGCCTGGAGTGTACTTTCAGCGGGGGGGCCGTCAGATACGCAGTATTTT
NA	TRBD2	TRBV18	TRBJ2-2	CASSPVGGARTGELFF	TGTGCCAGCTCACCAGTCGGGGGGGCGAGAACCGGGGAGCTGTTTTTT
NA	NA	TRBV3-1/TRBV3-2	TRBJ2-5	CASSQGPTGTQYF	TGTGCCAGCAGCCAAGGTCCGACTGGGACCCAGTACTTC
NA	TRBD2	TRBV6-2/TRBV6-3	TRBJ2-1	CASSKLAGGFHNEQFF	TGTGCCAGCAGTAAACTAGCGGGAGGGTTCCACAATGAGCAGTTCTTC
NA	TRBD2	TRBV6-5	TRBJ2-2	CASTTARGESGELFF	TGTGCCAGCACCACGGCACGGGGGGAGTCCGGGGAGCTGTTTTTT
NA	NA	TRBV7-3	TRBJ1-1	CASSLMGDTEAFF	TGTGCCAGCAGCTTAATGGGAGACACTGAAGCTTTCTTT
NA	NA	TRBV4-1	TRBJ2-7	CASSQLKSEREQYF	TGCGCCAGCAGCCAATTGAAGAGCGAGAGGGAGCAGTACTTC
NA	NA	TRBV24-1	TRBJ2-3	CATSDPDRRTTDTQYF	TGTGCCACCAGTGATCCAGACAGGCGGACTACAGATACGCAGTATTTT
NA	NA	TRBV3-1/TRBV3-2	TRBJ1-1	CASSQGRNTEAFF	TGTGCCAGCAGCCAGGGCAGAAACACTGAAGCTTTCTTT
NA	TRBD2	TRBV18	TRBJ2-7	CASSPPGLAYEQYF	TGTGCCAGCTCACCGCCGGGACTAGCCTACGAGCAGTACTTC
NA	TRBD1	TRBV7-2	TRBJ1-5	CASSSTGSNQPQHF	TGTGCCAGCAGCTCGACAGGGAGCAATCAGCCCCAGCATTTT